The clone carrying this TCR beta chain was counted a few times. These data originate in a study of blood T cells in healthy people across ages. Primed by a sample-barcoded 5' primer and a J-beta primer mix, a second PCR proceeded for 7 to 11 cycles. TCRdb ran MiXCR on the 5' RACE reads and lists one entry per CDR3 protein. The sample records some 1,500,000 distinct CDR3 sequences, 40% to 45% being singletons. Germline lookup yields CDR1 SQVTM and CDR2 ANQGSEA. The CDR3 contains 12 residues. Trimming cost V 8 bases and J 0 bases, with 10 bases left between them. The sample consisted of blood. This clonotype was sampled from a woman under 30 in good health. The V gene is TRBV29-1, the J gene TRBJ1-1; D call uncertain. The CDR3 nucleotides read TGCAGCCTCAAAACGCTGAACACTGAAGCTTTCTTT. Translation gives CSLKTLNTEAFF.